This entry is about one TCR beta chain. This clonotype was seen repeatedly, ten times or more. Its cognate antigen has yet to be identified. Base qualities were left out, and no much larger clone turns up one base away. Genomic DNA was used as template for profiling of TCR beta VDJ combinations and CDR3 sequences. An Illumina HiSeq 2000 was used for TCR repertoire sequencing. In the original analysis: TRBV/TRBJ rearrangement plots, CDR3 size and DJ length profiles, and Simpson's diversity index were used to evaluate the repertoires. The immunodominant clone was defined as the most abundant DNA sequence in deep sequencing data. CDR3 amino acid sequences were checked for sharing across subjects and were also compared against the VDJdb database and published repertoires. TCRdb ran its own pipeline on the public reads, namely fastp trimming at Q25 and MiXCR clone calling, and kept in-frame beta chains. For every CDR3 protein sequence, its rows merge into one entry that carries the most common genes and DNA. TCRdb's processing, not the authors', yielded these V and J calls. For this sample there are 150,000 to 200,000 distinct CDR3 sequences; 40% to 50% appear just once. The top ten clonotypes cover 8% to 10% of the sample.

Flow cytometry had shown CD8+CD57+ cell expansion in the patients selected for sequencing. Severe acquired aplastic anemia was diagnosed in all patients according to International Study of Aplastic Anemia and Agranulocytosis and Camitta criteria. At the time blood was sampled, none of the patients had received any therapy. TCR repertoires of sorted CD4+ and CD8+ blood T cells from severe aplastic anemia patients and healthy subjects were deep-sequenced in the study. Patients were enrolled under clinicaltrials.gov protocols 00001620, 01623167, 00001397, 00071045, 00081523 and 00961064 in the USA. Ficoll-Paque density gradient centrifugation was used to isolate peripheral blood mononuclear cells. Before DNA was extracted, CD4+ and CD8+ T cells were sorted using either FACS or magnetic beads. Here V drops 10 bases and J drops 3 bases, and the junction holds 9 bases not matched to any gene. Counted from cysteine to phenylalanine, this CDR3 has 14 amino acids. Only CDR3 DNA remains: 42 bases, in frame from the first base. Reading the germline V gene (reference sequence) gives CDR1 LNHDA and CDR2 SQIVND.

These data originate in a study of CD8+CD57+ T cells in acquired aplastic anemia (dated by TCRdb to the late 2010s). Study-level background: On average, sorted CD4+ and CD8+ cells yielded around 3.4 ug of extracted DNA, with a range of roughly 0.19 to 27.4 ug. A CD8+CD57+ expansion meant a frequency higher than the mean frequency seen in healthy subjects.

Study-level results and caveats: Roughly 30 CD8+ CDR3 sequences were found to be shared between patients and controls, but these sequences appeared to be highly expressed in patients and within the immunodominant clones of the patients. CD8+ Simpson's diversity did not differ significantly between patients and healthy controls (P=0.060).

The receptor chain draws on TRBV19 and TRBJ2-1; 7 of the junction bases match TRBD1. The source of this sequence is a human donor with aplastic anemia. The material sequenced was sorted CD4+, CD8+, or CD8+CD57+ T cells (not recorded which) from PBMCs. At the DNA level, the sequence is TGTGCCACCAAACCACAGGGGAACTACAATGAGCAGTTCTTC. Its protein product is CATKPQGNYNEQFF. Reference TRBV19 and TRBJ2-1 proteins supply the regions before and after the CDR3; the full variable domain is: DGGITQSPKYLFRKEGQNVTLSCEQNLNHDAMYWYRQDPGQGLRLIYYSQIVNDFQKGDIAEGYSVSREKKESFPLTVTSAQKNPTAFYLCATKPQGNYNEQFFGPGTRLTVL.